This entry features one TCR beta chain sequence. Terminally differentiated effector memory CD45RA+ cells were left out of the naive CD8 fraction, which was CD45RO-negative and positively selected for CCR7. The sample is drawn from a study of shared clonotypes between healthy human individuals. Study-wide context: A couple of women and a few men aged 18 to 49 served as donors.

CDR1 and CDR2 from the germline V gene are SGHRS and YFSETQ. The J segment lost 5 bases and the V segment lost 2 bases, leaving 7 bases of the junction unmatched. CDR3 length: 15 residues. Some clones are missing from TCRdb's copy, which holds only in-frame ones; the method was immunoSEQ multiplex PCR. The table lists more than 500,000 clones, 85% to 95% of them singletons. The chain couples TRBV5-1 to TRBJ2-7; 10 nucleotides line up with TRBD1. This receptor was obtained from a woman in her 30s in good health. Sequencing was performed on naive CD8+ T cells sorted from blood. CDR3 DNA: TGCGCCAGCAGCTTCATAGGGACAGGGGACAACGAGCAGTACTTC. This sequence encodes CASSFIGTGDNEQYF. The variable domain in full, with the rest retrieved from reference TRBV5-1 and TRBJ2-7, is KAGVTQTPRYLIKTRGQQVTLSCSPISGHRSVSWYQQTPGQGLQFLFEYFSETQRNKGNFPGRFSGRQFSNSRSEMNVSTLELGDSALYLCASSFIGTGDNEQYFGPGTRLTVT.